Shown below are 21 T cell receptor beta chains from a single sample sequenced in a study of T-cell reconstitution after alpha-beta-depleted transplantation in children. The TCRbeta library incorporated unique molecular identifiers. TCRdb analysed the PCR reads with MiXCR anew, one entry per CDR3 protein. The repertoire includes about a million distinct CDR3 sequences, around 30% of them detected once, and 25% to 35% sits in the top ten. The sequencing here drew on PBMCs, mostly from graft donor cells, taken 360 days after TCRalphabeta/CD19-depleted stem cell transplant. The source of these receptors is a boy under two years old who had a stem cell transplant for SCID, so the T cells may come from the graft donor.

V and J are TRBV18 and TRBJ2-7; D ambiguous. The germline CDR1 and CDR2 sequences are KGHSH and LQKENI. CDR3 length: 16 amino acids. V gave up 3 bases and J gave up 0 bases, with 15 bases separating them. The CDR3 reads CASSPAQGPNSYEQYF. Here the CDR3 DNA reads TGTGCCAGCTCACCGGCCCAAGGACCTAACTCCTACGAGCAGTACTTC.

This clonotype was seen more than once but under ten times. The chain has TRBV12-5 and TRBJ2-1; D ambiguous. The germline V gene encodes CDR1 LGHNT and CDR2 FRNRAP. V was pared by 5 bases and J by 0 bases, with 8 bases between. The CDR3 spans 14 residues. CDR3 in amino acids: CASGPPSSYNEQFF. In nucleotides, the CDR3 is TGTGCTAGTGGTCCACCGAGCTCCTACAATGAGCAGTTCTTC.

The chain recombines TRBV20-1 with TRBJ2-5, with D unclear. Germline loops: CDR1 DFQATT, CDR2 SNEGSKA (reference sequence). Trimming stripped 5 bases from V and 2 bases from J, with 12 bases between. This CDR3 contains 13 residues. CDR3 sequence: CSACTTPQETQYF. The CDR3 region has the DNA TGCAGTGCTTGCACAACGCCTCAAGAGACCCAGTACTTC.

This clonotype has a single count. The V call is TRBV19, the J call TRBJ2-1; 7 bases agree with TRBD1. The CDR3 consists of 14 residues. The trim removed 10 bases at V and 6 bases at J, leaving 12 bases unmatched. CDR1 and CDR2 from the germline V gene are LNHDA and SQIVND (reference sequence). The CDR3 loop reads CATLNRGRGNEQFF. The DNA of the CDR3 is TGTGCCACGCTAAACAGGGGTCGGGGCAATGAGCAGTTCTTC.

DNA for the CDR3: TGTGCCAGCAGCCCCCCAGGGGGAAGTCCAGATACGCAGTATTTT. Amino acid sequence: CASSPPGGSPDTQYF. The rearrangement uses TRBV12-3 or TRBV12-4 and TRBJ2-3; 7 bases are a match to TRBD1. CDR3 length equals 15 residues. J lost 4 bases, V lost 6 bases, and 10 bases had no gene match.

As DNA, the CDR3 is TGTGCCAGCAGTTTAGGGACAATTACTTACGAGCAGTACTTC. This sequence encodes CASSLGTITYEQYF. This sequence joins TRBV12-3 or TRBV12-4 and TRBJ2-7, with D maybe TRBD1 (5 bases). V was cut by 1 base and J by 4 bases, with 11 bases left in between. This CDR3 has 14 amino acids.

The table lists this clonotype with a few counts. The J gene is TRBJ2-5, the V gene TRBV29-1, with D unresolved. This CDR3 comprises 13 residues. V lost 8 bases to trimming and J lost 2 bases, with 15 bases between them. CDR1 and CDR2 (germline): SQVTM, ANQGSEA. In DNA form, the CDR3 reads TGCAGCACGGTACGCGGAAATCAAGAGACCCAGTACTTC. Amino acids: CSTVRGNQETQYF.

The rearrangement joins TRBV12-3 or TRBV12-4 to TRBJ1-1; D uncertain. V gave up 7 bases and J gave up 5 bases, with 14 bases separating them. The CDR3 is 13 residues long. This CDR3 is CASKDLGWTEAFF. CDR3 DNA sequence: TGTGCCAGCAAGGACCTTGGCTGGACTGAAGCTTTCTTT.

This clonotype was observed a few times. In nucleotides, the CDR3 is TGCAGCGGTGGGCGTCCCCAAGAGACCCAGTACTTC. Encoded protein: CSGGRPQETQYF. This rearrangement joins TRBV29-1 to TRBJ2-5, with D unclear. The ends were cut back, 7 bases at V and 1 base at J, with 10 bases in the middle. CDR3 length equals 12 residues. The V gene's germline CDR1 is SQVTM and CDR2 ANQGSEA.

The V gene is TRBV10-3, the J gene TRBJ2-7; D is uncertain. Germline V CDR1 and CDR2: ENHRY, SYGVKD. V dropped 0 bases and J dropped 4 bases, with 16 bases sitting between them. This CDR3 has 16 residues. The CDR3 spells CAISESRIGREYEQYF. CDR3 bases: TGTGCCATCAGTGAGTCCCGGATTGGTCGAGAATACGAGCAGTACTTC.

The CDR3 is CASSLGGTVETQYF. CDR3 DNA: TGTGCCAGCAGCTTAGGGGGGACTGTGGAGACCCAGTACTTC. This chain uses TRBV7-2 with TRBJ2-5, with TRBD2 as a possible D gene (6 bases). This CDR3 has 14 amino acids. CDR1 and CDR2 (germline): SGHTA, FQGNSA. Trimming pared 1 base from V and 5 bases from J, leaving 11 bases between. Complete variable domain (other parts from reference TRBV7-2 and TRBJ2-5): GAGVSQSPSNKVTEKGKDVELRCDPISGHTALYWYRQSLGQGLEFLIYFQGNSAPDKSGLPSDRFSAERTGGSVSTLTIQRTQQEDSAVYLCASSLGGTVETQYFGPGTRLLVL.

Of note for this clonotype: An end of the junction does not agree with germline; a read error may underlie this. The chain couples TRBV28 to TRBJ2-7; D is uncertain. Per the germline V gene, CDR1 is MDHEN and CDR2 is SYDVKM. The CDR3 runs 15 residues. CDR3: CARSSNAVSSYEQYF. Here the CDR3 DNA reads TGTGCCAGAAGTTCGAACGCAGTCAGCTCCTACGAGCAGTACTTC.

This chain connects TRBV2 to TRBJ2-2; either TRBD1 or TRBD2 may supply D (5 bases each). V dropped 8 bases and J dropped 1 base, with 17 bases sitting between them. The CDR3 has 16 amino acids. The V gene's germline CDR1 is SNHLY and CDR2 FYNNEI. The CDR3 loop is CASSRESGRNTGELFF. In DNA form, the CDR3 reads TGTGCCAGCTCCCGCGAGTCAGGGAGGAACACCGGGGAGCTGTTTTTT.

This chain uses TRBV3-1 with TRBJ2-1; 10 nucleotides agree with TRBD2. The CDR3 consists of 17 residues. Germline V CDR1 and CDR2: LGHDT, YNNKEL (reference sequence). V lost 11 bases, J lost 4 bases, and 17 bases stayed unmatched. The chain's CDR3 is CACTQHGVAGGYNEQFF. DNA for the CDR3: TGTGCCTGCACCCAGCATGGGGTAGCGGGGGGTTACAATGAGCAGTTCTTC.

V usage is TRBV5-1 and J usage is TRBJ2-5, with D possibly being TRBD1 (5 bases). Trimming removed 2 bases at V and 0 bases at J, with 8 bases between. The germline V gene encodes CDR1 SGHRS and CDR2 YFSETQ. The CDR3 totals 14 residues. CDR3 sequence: CASSFPGYQETQYF. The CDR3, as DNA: TGCGCCAGCAGCTTTCCAGGGTACCAAGAGACCCAGTACTTC.

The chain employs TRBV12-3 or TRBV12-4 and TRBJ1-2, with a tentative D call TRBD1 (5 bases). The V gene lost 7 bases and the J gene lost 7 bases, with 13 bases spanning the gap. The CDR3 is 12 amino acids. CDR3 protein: CASTTFGGGYTF. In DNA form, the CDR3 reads TGTGCCAGCACCACTTTCGGGGGTGGCTACACCTTC.

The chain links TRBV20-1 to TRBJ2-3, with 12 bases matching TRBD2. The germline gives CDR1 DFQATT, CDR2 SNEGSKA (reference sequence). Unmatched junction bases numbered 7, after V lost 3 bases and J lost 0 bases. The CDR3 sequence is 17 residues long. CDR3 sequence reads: CSARGLAGQPSTDTQYF. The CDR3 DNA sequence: TGCAGTGCTAGGGGACTAGCGGGCCAACCTAGCACAGATACGCAGTATTTT.

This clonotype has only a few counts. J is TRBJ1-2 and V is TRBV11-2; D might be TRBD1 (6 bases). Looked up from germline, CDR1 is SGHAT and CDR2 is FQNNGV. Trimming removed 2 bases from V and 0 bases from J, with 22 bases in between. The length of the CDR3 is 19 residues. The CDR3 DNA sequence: TGTGCCAGCAGCTTACATTCCCTCCTAGGGGACACGTCTAACTATGGCTACACCTTC. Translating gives CASSLHSLLGDTSNYGYTF.

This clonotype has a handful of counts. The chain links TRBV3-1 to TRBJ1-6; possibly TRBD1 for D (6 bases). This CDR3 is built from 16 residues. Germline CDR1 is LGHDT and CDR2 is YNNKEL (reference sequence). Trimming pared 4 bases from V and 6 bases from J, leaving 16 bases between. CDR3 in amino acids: CASSRRGYRSNSPLHF. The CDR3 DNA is TGTGCCAGCAGCCGAAGGGGGTACAGGAGTAATTCACCCCTCCACTTT.

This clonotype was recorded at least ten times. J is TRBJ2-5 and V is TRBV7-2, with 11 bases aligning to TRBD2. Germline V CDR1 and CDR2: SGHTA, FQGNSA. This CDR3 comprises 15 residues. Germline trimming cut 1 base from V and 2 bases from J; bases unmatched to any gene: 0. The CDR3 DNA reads TGTGCCAGCAGCTTAGGGACTAGCGGGCAAGAGACCCAGTACTTC. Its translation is CASSLGTSGQETQYF. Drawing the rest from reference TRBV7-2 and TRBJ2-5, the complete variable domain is GAGVSQSPSNKVTEKGKDVELRCDPISGHTALYWYRQSLGQGLEFLIYFQGNSAPDKSGLPSDRFSAERTGGSVSTLTIQRTQQEDSAVYLCASSLGTSGQETQYFGPGTRLLVL.

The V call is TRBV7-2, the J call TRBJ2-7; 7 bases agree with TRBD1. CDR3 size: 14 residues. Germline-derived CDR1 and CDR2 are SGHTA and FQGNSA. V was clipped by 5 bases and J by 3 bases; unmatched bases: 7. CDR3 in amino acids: CASSRTGPFYEQYF. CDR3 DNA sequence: TGTGCCAGCAGCCGGACAGGTCCCTTCTACGAGCAGTACTTC.